The text below deals with one T cell receptor beta chain. Its target is unknown. This sample is part of a study of cytomegalovirus exposure and HLA in healthy donors. PCR primers comprised 60 Vbeta and 13 Jbeta primers. Profiling relied on immunoSEQ multiplex PCR, and the TCRdb table lists in-frame clones only, not all of them. The sample holds around 99,000 clones, 60% to 80% seen once. Broader study findings: Across donors, most TCRs were seen rarely, yet some public ones were widespread. TCR beta chain V- and J-gene trimming was linked, in a later analysis, to a missense variant in DCLRE1C.

V was clipped by 7 bases and J by 1 base, with 7 bases between them. This CDR3 spans 11 amino acids. Germline V gene lookup returns CDR1 SQVTM and CDR2 ANQGSEA. The sequencing sample was made of PBMCs. The chain uses TRBV29-1 and TRBJ1-1; D gene ambiguous. This TCR derives from a man aged 40-55 years in good health and CMV-seronegative. Here the CDR3 reads CSGRRNTEAFF. The CDR3 nucleotides read TGCAGCGGCCGGAGGAACACTGAAGCTTTCTTT.